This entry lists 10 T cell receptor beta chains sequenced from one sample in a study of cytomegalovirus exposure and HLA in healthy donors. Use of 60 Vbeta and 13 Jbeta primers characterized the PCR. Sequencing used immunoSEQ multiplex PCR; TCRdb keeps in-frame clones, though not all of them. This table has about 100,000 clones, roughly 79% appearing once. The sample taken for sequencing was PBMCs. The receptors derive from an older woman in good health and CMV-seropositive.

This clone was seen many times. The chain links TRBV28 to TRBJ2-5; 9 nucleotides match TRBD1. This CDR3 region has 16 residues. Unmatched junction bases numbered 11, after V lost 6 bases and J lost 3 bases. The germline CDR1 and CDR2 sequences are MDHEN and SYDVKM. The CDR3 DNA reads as TGTGCCAGCAGAATCCCGACCGGGACAGGGAAAGAGACCCAGTACTTC. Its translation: CASRIPTGTGKETQYF.

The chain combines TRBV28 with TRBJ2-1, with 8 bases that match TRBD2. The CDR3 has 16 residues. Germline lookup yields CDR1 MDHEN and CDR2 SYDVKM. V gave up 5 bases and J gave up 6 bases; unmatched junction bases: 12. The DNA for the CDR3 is TGTGCCAGCAGTCTCCTTAGCGGGGACCGGACCAATGAGCAGTTCTTC. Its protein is CASSLLSGDRTNEQFF.

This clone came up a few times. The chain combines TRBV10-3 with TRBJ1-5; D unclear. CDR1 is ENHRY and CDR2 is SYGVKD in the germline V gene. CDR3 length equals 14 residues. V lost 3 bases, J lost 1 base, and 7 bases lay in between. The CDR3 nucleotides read TGTGCCATCAGTGATGCGGGGAGCAATCAGCCCCAGCATTTT. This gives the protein CAISDAGSNQPQHF.

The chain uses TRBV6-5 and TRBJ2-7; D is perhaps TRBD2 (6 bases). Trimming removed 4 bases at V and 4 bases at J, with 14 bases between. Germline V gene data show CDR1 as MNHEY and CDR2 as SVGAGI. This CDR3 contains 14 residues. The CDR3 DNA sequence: TGTGCCAGCAGTTTGAGGGAGCGGGTATACGAGCAGTACTTC. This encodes CASSLRERVYEQYF.

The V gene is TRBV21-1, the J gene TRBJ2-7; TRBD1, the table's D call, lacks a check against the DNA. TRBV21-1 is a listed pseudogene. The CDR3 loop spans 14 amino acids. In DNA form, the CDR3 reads TGTGCCAGCCCCCGTGTAAGGGGCAATTACGAGCAGTACTTC. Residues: CASPRVRGNYEQYF.

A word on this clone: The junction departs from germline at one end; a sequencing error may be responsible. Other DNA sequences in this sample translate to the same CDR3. In DNA form, the CDR3 reads TGTGCCTGGAGTGAAAGGGTAGGGGCTGAGGCTTTCTTT. Its protein is CAWSERVGAEAFF. The rearrangement links TRBV30 to TRBJ1-1; maybe TRBD1 (5 bases). There are 13 residues in the CDR3. Germline values: CDR1 GTSNPN, CDR2 SVGIG (reference sequence).

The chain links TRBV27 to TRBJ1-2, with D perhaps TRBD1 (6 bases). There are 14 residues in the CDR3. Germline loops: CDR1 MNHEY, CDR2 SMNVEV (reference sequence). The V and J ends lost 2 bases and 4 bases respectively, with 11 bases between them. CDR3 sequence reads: CASSLGLGGYGYTF. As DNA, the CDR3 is TGTGCCAGCAGTTTAGGCCTAGGGGGCTATGGCTACACCTTC.

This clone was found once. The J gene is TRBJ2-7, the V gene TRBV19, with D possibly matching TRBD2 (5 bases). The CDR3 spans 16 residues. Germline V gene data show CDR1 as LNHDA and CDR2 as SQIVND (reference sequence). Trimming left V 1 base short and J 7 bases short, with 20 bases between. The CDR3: CASSIGLQLVTGEQYF. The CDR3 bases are TGTGCCAGTAGTATAGGCCTCCAACTAGTTACCGGGGAGCAGTACTTC. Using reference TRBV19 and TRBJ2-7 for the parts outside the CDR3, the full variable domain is DGGITQSPKYLFRKEGQNVTLSCEQNLNHDAMYWYRQDPGQGLRLIYYSQIVNDFQKGDIAEGYSVSREKKESFPLTVTSAQKNPTAFYLCASSIGLQLVTGEQYFGPGTRLTVT.

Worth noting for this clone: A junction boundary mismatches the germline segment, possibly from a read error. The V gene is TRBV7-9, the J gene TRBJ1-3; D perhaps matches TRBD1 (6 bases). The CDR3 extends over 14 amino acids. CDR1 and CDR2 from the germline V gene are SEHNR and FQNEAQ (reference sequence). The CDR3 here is CSSSSYRDGNTIYF. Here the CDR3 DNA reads TGTTCCAGCAGCTCATACAGGGACGGAAACACCATATATTTT.

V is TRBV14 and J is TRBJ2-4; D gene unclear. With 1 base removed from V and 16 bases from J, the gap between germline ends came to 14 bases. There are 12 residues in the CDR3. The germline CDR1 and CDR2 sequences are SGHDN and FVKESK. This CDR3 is CASSQGGNALYF. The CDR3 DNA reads TGTGCCAGCAGCCAAGGAGGAAATGCTTTATACTTC.